This T cell receptor beta chain was sequenced in a study of cytomegalovirus exposure and HLA in healthy donors. Background on the study: An early data release held 80 million or so unique TCRs from HLA-typed donors.

This CDR3 region has 14 residues. Overall study results and limits: The authors listed 150 or so TCR beta chains as cytomegalovirus-associated.

Comment on this clone: The target antigen is unknown.

The PCR was carried out with 60 Vbeta primers and 13 Jbeta primers. The assay was immunoSEQ multiplex PCR, and TCRdb's table has in-frame clones only and misses some. The sample contains 130,000 or so clones, 76% of which appear only once. Sequences were obtained from PBMCs. The TCR comes from a female donor in good health and CMV-seropositive. This chain links TRBV12-1 with TRBJ2-5; the DNA was not compared with TRBD2, the D call given in the table. TRBV12-1 is flagged as a pseudogene. The CDR3 loop is CASNSSLLAGVVYF. The CDR3 region has the DNA TGTGCCAGCAACTCTTCCCTTCTAGCGGGAGTAGTGTACTTC.